Described below is a single T cell receptor beta chain sequence and its context. Its target is not known. This entry belongs to a study of Ad26.COV2.S vaccination and SARS-CoV-2 variants. The data were produced by immunoSEQ multiplex PCR, yet TCRdb's version contains in-frame clones alone and is incomplete. The sample records roughly 140,000 clones, 86% being singletons. The study's findings and limits: Measurement of non-spike TCR breadth gave similar results in vaccine and placebo recipients. The TCR-based breadth and depth measures might underestimate overall T cell responses.

Germline-derived CDR1 and CDR2 are LNHNV and YYDKDF (reference sequence). This CDR3 comprises 15 residues. V shed 4 bases and J 5 bases; nucleotides not matched to a gene: 5. The chain is built from TRBV15 and TRBJ1-5, with 10 positions matching TRBD1. The receptor comes from a human donor who had recovered from COVID-19. Sequenced material: peripheral blood, taken after recovery from COVID-19. CDR3 nucleotides: TGTGCCACCAGCACCCGGGACAGGGGACATCAGCCCCAGCATTTT. It is translated as CATSTRDRGHQPQHF.